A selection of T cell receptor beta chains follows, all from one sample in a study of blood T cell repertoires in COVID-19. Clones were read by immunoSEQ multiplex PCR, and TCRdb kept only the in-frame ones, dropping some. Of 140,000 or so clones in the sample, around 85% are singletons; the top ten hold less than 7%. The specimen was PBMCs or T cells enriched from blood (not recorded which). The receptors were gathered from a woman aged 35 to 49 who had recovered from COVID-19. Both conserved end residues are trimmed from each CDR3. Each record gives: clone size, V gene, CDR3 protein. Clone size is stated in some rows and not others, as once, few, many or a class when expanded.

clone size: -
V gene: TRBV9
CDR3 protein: ASSPTGTGNTIY

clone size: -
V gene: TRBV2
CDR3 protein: ASSDPAGANTGELF

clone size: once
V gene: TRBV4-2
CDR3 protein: ASSQGSTYTGELF

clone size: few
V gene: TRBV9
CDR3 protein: ASSAAVDTEAF

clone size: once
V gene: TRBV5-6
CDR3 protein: ASSWGPSGTSTDTQY

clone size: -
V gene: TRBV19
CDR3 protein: ASSISRGLRAF

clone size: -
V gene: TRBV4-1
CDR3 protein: ASSPVGLAGPNEQF

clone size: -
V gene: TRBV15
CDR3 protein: ATSREGQGAGNTIY

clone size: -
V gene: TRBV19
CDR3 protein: ASSVRLSTDTQY

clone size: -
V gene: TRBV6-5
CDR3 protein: ASSSTDGAADTQY

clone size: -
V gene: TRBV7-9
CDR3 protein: ASGGEQF

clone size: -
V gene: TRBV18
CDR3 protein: ASSPALAGGNNEQF

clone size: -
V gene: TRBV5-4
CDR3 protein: ASSTTRAYEQY

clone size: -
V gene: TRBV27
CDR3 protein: ASRMGLDYNEQF

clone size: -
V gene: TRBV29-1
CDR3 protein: SVGENTEAF

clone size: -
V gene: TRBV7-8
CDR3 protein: ASSLITGSGDTEAF

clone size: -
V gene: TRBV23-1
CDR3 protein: ASSEPRSGGFIYEQF

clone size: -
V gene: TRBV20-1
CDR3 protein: SASRTSGGYAVEQF

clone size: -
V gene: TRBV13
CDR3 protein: ATHFEDTQY

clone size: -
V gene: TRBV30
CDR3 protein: AGRDTYNSPLH

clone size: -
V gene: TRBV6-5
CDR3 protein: ASSYTGTSGTYEQY

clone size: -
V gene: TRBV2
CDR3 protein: ASSLQVGDTEAF

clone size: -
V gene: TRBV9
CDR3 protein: ASSSDTKYGYT

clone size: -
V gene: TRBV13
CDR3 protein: ASSSNSGGASYNEQF

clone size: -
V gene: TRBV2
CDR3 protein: ASEDVEGRSVKTQY

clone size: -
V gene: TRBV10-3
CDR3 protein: AISGSSDRSYNEQF

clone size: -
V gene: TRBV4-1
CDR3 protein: ASSQDRNGQGGNGYT

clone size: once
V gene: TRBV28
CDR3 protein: ASRTGTGLTNNEKLF

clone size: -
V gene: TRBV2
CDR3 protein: ASSEREGSYEQY

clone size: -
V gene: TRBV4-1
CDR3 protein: ASSQDSQGAAGTDTQY

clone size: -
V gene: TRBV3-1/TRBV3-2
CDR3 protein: ASSQEGRGGTDTQY

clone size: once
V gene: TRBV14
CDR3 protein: ASSQPGTTDGELF

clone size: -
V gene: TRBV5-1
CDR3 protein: ASSLGGLAVRDEQF

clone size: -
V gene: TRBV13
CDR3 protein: ASRGTSGTNEQF

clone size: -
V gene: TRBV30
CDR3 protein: AWNQQNTEAF

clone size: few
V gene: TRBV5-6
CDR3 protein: ASSRTGLESPLH

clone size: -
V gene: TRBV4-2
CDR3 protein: ASSQDLGSEAF

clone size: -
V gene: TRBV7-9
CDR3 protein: ASSRGGGAEAF

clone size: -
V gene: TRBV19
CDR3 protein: ASIPGQGNQPQH

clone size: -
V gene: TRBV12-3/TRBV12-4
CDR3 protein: ASSLRGEQY

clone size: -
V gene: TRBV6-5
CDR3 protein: ASRVAGGPIDEQF

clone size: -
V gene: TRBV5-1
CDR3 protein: ASSSGTGASLYNEQF

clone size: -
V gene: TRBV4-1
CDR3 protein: ASSQALASLAKNIQY

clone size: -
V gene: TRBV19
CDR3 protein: ASSDRTNEKLF

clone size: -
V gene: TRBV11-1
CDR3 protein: ASSQDRDNEAF

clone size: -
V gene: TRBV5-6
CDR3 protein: ASRIRTGSYNSPLH